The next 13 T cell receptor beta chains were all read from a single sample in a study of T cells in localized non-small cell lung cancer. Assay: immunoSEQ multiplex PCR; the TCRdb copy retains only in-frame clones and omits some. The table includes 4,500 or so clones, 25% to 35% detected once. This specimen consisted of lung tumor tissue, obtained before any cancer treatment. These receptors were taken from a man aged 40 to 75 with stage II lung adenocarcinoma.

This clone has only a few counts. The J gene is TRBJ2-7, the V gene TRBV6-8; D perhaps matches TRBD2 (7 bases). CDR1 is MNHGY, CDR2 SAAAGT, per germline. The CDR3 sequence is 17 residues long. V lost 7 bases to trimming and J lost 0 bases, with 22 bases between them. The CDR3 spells CASKVPLGGGSSYEQYF. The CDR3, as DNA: TGTGCCAGCAAGGTCCCTTTGGGGGGGGGCAGCTCCTACGAGCAGTACTTC.

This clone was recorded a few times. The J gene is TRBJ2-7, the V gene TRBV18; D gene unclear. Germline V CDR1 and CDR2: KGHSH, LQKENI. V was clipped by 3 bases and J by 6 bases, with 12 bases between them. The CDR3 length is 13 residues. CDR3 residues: CASSPPGWSEQYF. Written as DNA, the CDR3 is TGTGCCAGCTCACCTCCTGGGTGGTCCGAGCAGTACTTC.

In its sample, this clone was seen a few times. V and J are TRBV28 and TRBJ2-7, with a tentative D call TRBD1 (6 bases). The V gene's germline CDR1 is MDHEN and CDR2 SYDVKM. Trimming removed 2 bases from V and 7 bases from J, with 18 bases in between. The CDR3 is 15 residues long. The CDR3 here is CASSLPTGILGEQYF. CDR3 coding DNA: TGTGCCAGCAGTTTACCAACAGGGATTTTGGGGGAGCAGTACTTC.

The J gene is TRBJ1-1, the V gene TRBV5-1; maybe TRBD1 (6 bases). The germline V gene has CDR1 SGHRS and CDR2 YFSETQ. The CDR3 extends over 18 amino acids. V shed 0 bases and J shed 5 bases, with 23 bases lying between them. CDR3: CASSLGGGRSTAGTEAFF. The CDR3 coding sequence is TGCGCCAGCAGCTTGGGGGGGGGCAGGTCCACCGCGGGAACTGAAGCTTTCTTT.

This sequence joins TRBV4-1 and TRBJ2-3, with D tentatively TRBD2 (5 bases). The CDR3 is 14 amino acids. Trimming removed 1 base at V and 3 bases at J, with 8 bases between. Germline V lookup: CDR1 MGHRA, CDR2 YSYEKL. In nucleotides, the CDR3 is TGCGCCAGCAGCCAAGGAAAGCGGACAGATACGCAGTATTTT. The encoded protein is CASSQGKRTDTQYF.

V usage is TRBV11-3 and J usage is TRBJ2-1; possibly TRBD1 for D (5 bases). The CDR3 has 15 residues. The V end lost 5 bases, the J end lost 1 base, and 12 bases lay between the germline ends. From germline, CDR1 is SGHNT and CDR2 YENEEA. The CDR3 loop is CASSVRVDSYNEQFF. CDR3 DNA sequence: TGTGCCAGCAGCGTCAGGGTCGATTCCTACAATGAGCAGTTCTTC.

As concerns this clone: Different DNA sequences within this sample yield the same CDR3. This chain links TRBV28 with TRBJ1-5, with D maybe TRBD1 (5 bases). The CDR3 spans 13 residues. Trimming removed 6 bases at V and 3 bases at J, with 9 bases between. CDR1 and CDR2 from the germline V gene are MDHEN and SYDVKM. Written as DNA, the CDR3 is TGTGCCAGCAGGCAGGGAAACAATCAGCCCCAGCATTTT. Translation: CASRQGNNQPQHF.

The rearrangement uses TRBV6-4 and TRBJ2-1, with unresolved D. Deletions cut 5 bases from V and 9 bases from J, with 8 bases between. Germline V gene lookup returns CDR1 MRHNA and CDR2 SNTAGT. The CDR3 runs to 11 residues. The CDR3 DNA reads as TGTGCCAGCAGTACGCGCAGTGAGCAGTTCTTC. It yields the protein CASSTRSEQFF.

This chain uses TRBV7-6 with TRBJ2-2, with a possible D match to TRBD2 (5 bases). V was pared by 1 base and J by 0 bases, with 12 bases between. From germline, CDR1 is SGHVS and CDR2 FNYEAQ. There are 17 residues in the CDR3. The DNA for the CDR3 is TGTGCCAGCAGCTTAGTGCGGGCCGGGGCGAACACCGGGGAGCTGTTTTTT. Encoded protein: CASSLVRAGANTGELFF.

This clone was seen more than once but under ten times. CDR3 region: CASSLTGGSSGELFF. CDR3 coding DNA: TGTGCCAGCAGTCTAACAGGGGGCTCGAGCGGGGAGCTGTTTTTT. The rearrangement uses TRBV14 and TRBJ2-2, with 9 bases lining up with TRBD1. J lost 7 bases, V lost 6 bases, and 9 bases had no gene match. The CDR3 consists of 15 residues. Germline values: CDR1 SGHDN, CDR2 FVKESK.

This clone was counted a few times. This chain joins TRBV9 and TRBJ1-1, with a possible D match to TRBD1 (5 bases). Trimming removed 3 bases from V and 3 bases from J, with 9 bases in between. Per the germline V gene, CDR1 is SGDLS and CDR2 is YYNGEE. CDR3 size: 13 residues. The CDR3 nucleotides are TGTGCCAGCAGCGCCCGGGACTACACTGAAGCTTTCTTT. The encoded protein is CASSARDYTEAFF.

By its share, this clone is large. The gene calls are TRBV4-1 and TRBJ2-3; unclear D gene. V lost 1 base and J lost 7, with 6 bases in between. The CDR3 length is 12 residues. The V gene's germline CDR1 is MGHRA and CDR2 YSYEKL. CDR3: CASSQGANTQYF. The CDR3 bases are TGCGCCAGCAGCCAAGGCGCAAATACGCAGTATTTT.

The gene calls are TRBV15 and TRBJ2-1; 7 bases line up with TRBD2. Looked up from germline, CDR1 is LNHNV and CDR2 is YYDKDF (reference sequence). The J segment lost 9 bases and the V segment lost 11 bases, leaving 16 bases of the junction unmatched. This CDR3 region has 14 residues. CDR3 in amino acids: CALSSVAGASEQFF. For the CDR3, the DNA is TGTGCCCTCTCCTCGGTTGCGGGAGCCAGTGAGCAGTTCTTC.